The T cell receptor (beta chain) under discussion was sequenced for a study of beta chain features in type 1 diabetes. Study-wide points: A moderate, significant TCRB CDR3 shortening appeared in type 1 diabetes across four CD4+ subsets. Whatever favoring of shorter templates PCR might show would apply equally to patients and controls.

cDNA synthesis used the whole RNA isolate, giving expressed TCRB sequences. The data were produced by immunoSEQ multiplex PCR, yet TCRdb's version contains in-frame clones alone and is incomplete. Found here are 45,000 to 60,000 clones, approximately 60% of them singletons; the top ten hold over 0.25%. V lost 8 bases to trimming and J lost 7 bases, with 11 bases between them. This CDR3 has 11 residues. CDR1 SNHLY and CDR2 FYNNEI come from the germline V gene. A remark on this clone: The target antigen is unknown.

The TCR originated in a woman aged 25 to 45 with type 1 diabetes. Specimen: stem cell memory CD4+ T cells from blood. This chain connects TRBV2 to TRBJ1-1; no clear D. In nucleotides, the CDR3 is TGTGCCAGCCTGGACTTTAATGAAGCTTTCTTT. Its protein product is CASLDFNEAFF.